This T cell receptor beta chain was sequenced during a study of human T cells and chemical hapten exposure (dated by TCRdb to the early 2020s). About the investigation overall: For sensitization, 2% DPC in acetone was applied to an approximately 2 cm by approximately 2 cm area of upper inner arm skin. Throughout the approximately 25-week study period, patients were also given weekly therapeutic DPC doses on the scalp. Patch testing on the upper back used Finn chambers containing 0.01% DPC, with scoring done after 6 days according to International Contact Dermatitis Research Group standards. The mostly female patient cohort included alopecia areata with under or over 50% scalp involvement, alopecia totalis and alopecia universalis. Libraries were combined into a pool for sequencing, and differences in TCR yield between samples came mainly from small differences in library volumes within the pool. The study tracked peripheral blood TCR repertoire changes in vivo during primary and secondary sensitization to the hapten diphenylcyclopropenone (DPC) in alopecia patients. Patient blood was sampled pre-sensitization (week 0) and at 2, 6 and about 24 weeks after DPC sensitization. For TCR sequencing, blood came from about 28 alopecia patients at anywhere from one to four time points (pre-sensitization, 2, 6 and 24 weeks). Results the study describes overall, beyond this receptor: Compared with pre-sensitization or healthy control sets, expanded TCRs formed significantly more large CDR3 similarity clusters, which is consistent with antigen-driven responses. All patients had alopecia, a presumed autoimmune disease, so their immune response might differ from that of healthy individuals. Patch test score correlated positively with the number of PT1 expanded TCRs, reaching significance at thresholds 8, 16 and 32 but not at 4. After repeated subsampling, the strength of the expansion versus patch-test correlation and the threshold at which it became significant changed. No change with DPC sensitization was found in the number of TCRs above 1 in 1000 frequency, and no evidence of global repertoire structure alterations was found.

The method was RACE. Sequenced on a NextSeq 500. Library preparation attached unique molecular identifiers to individual cDNA molecules for quantitative, reproducible TCR counting. Both TCR alpha and TCR beta chains were sequenced from each blood RNA sample. The original methods were these. The median number of TCRs per sample was around 96,000, ranging from about 20,000 to 750,000. The Decombinator software suite was used to annotate the V, J and CDR3 of the TCR reads. Every sample was subsampled to the same number of TCRs (28,000) for the PS versus PT1 abundance plots. Expanded TCRs were defined as absent before sensitization and observed at least eight times at the 2-week time point. In TCRdb, the public reads were trimmed at Q25 with fastp and aligned with MiXCR, with productive beta chains retained. Each entry merges the rows of one CDR3 protein and shows their most common DNA and genes. The authors' filters were not applied to this entry. This sample holds about 120,000 distinct CDR3 sequences; 13% were observed only once. The ten largest clonotypes hold approximately 2.6% of the sample.

In the case of this clonotype: The target of this receptor is not known. Within one base of it there is no much larger clone, and no base qualities were kept.

This specimen's time point label, interpreted: pre-sensitization, week 0. The treatment or condition tag for this specimen amounts to: therapeutic diphenylcyclopropenone sensitization with weekly scalp DPC. At each patch-test visit, blood was drawn before the patch test was applied. Patients were eligible if aged 18 to 70, diagnosed with alopecia and judged suitable for DPC therapy, and pregnant patients were excluded. Total RNA was isolated from unfractionated whole blood collected in Tempus Blood RNA tubes. Including the terminal cysteine and phenylalanine, the CDR3 comprises 14 residues. Only the CDR3 portion is preserved as DNA: 42 bases, with reading frame beginning at the first base. Trimming at the junction amounts to 4 bases on V and 4 bases on J, and the germline ends lie 14 bases apart. Based on the germline V gene (reference sequence), the CDR1 and CDR2 sequences are LNHDA and SQIVND.

The chain was built from TRBV19 and TRBJ2-7; a tentative D call is TRBD1 (5 bases match). This TCR came from a woman between 18 and 29 years old with alopecia areata. Some clones in this sample may be carry-over from other donors' samples. The specimen was whole blood, collected in connection with sensitization to the hapten diphenylcyclopropenone (DPC). CDR3 protein: CASSTRQPKYEQYF. Here is the DNA: TGTGCCAGTAGTACAAGACAGCCTAAATACGAGCAGTACTTC.